This T cell receptor (beta chain) was captured by sequencing in a study of blood T cell repertoires in COVID-19. Study details: From the United States, Italy and Spain came samples of acute and convalescent COVID-19.

The germline V gene encodes CDR1 SNHLY and CDR2 FYNNEI. The ends lost 3 bases at V and 4 bases at J; junction bases unmatched: 10. The CDR3 is 16 amino acids. In the study's own analysis: Reference gene primer amplification gave estimated nucleated cell counts. Profiled with immunoSEQ multiplex PCR; TCRdb holds only in-frame clones, not every one. Clone size and V and J calls were adopted from that table, with D and trimming inferred from the DNA. The profile shows approximately 150,000 clones, about 81% of them singletons. Participants were placed into cohorts based on the clinical history they reported.

This chain uses TRBV2 with TRBJ2-5, with 8 bases identical to TRBD2. The sample taken for sequencing was PBMCs or T cells enriched from blood (not recorded which). This clonotype was sampled from a man aged 40-49 years with acute COVID-19. The CDR3 sequence is CASSDGGGRGRETQYF. CDR3 in DNA: TGTGCCAGCAGTGACGGGGGGGGACGGGGCCGAGAGACCCAGTACTTC.